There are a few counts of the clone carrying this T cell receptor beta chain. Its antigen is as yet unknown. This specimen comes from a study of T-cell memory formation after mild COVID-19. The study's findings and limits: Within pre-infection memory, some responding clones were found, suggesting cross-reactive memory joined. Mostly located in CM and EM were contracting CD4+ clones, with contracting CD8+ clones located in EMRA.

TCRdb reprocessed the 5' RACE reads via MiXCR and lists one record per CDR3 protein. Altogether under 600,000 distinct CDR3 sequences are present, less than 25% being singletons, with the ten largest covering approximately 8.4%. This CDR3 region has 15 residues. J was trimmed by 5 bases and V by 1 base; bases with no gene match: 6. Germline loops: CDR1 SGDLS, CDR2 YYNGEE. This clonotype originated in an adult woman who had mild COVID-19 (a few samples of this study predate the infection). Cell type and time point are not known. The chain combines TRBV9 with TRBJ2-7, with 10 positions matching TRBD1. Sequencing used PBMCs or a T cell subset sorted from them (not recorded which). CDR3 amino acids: CASSVTPGQGNEQYF. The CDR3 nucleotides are TGTGCCAGCAGCGTAACACCGGGACAGGGGAACGAGCAGTACTTC.